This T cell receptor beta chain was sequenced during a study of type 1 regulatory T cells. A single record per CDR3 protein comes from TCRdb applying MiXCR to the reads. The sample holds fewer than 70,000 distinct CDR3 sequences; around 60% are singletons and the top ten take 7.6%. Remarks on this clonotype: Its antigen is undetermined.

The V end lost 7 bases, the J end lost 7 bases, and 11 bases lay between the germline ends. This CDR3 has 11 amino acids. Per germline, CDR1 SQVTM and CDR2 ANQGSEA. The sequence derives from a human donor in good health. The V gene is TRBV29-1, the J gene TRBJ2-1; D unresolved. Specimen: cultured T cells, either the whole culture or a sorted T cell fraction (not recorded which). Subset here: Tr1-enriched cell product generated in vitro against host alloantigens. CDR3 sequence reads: CSAFHGNEQFF. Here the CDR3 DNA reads TGCAGCGCTTTTCACGGGAATGAGCAGTTCTTC.